A selection of T cell receptor beta chains follows, all from one sample in a study of T-cell memory formation after mild COVID-19. TCRdb redid the calling of the 5' RACE reads with MiXCR, one entry per CDR3 protein. The sample lists 350,000 to 450,000 distinct CDR3 sequences, about 15% occurring once. Sequenced sample: PBMCs or a T cell subset sorted from them (not recorded which). The receptors derive from a man aged 18-30 years who had mild COVID-19 (a few samples of this study predate the infection). Cell type and time point are not known. CDR3s include the opening cysteine and the closing phenylalanine or tryptophan. D genes are given only for firm matches. Size tells how often a clone was seen (once, few, many) or the class of an expanded clone, and some rows leave it out.

clone_size j_call v_call d_call cdr3_aa cdr3_nt
. TRBJ1-2 TRBV20-1 TRBD1 CSAPDRGLRSYTF TGCAGTGCGCCTGACAGGGGGCTTAGGAGCTACACCTTC
few TRBJ1-6 TRBV25-1 TRBD1 CASSGQGDGSPLHF TGTGCCAGCAGTGGTCAGGGGGACGGTTCACCCCTCCACTTT
few TRBJ2-5 TRBV7-9 . CASSLVGSGTETQYF TGTGCCAGCAGCTTAGTTGGGTCAGGGACAGAGACCCAGTACTTC
many TRBJ2-1 TRBV7-3 TRBD2 CASSSLAGGPAEQFF TGTGCCAGCAGCTCTTTAGCGGGGGGGCCCGCTGAGCAGTTCTTC
. TRBJ2-2 TRBV30 . CAWSASQGALFTGELFF TGTGCCTGGAGTGCATCGCAAGGGGCCCTCTTCACCGGGGAGCTGTTTTTT
many TRBJ2-5 TRBV9 TRBD2 CASSVVGVGGKETQYF TGTGCCAGCAGCGTCGTAGGAGTCGGGGGGAAAGAGACCCAGTACTTC
many TRBJ2-7 TRBV4-3 . CASSQEVPGPAYEQYF TGCGCCAGCAGCCAAGAGGTACCAGGGCCGGCCTACGAGCAGTACTTC
few TRBJ1-2 TRBV12-3/TRBV12-4 TRBD1 CASSQTGVRGYTF TGTGCCAGCAGTCAGACAGGGGTACGGGGCTACACCTTC
few TRBJ1-4 TRBV7-9 . CASSLGPVVSTNEKLFF TGTGCCAGCAGCTTGGGACCAGTGGTTTCAACTAATGAAAAACTGTTTTTT
many TRBJ1-2 TRBV27 . CASSLWQGSGYTF TGTGCCAGCAGTTTATGGCAGGGCAGTGGCTACACCTTC
. TRBJ2-2 TRBV6-2/TRBV6-3 TRBD2 CASSYTSAGGTGELFF TGTGCCAGCAGTTACACATCAGCCGGGGGGACCGGGGAGCTGTTTTTT
few TRBJ2-1 TRBV10-3 . CAISGLGSEQFF TGTGCCATCAGTGGTCTGGGGTCTGAGCAGTTCTTC
. TRBJ2-1 TRBV5-4 TRBD2 CASSLYAGGPHEQFF TGTGCCAGCAGCTTATATGCGGGGGGGCCTCATGAGCAGTTCTTC
. TRBJ2-3 TRBV5-4 TRBD2 CASSLRAGPTDTQYF TGTGCCAGCAGCTTGAGAGCGGGGCCCACAGATACGCAGTATTTT
few TRBJ1-2 TRBV19 . CASMDLYGYTF TGTGCCAGTATGGATCTCTATGGCTACACCTTC
few TRBJ2-3 TRBV6-2/TRBV6-3 TRBD2 CASKQDLAGSTDTQYF TGTGCCAGCAAACAAGATCTAGCGGGCAGCACAGATACGCAGTATTTT
. TRBJ1-6 TRBV5-1 . CASSLALGISSPLHF TGCGCCAGCAGCTTGGCTCTCGGGATTAGTTCACCCCTCCACTTT
few TRBJ1-1 TRBV5-1 . CASSDMVVAGTTEAFF TGCGCCAGCAGCGATATGGTAGTAGCAGGGACCACTGAAGCTTTCTTT
few TRBJ2-3 TRBV7-2 . CASSRTGGGGDTQYF TGTGCCAGCAGCCGAACGGGGGGCGGAGGAGATACGCAGTATTTT
. TRBJ2-5 TRBV4-1 . CASSQDRGSGETQYF TGCGCCAGCAGCCAAGATAGGGGTTCCGGGGAGACCCAGTACTTC
. TRBJ2-1 TRBV12-3/TRBV12-4 TRBD2 CASSQLRSGGANSISYEQFF TGTGCCAGCAGTCAGCTCCGTAGCGGGGGGGCCAACTCGATCTCGTATGAGCAGTTCTTC
. TRBJ1-3 TRBV5-1 . CASSLARGTGNTIYF TGCGCCAGCAGCTTAGCGAGGGGAACTGGAAACACCATATATTTT
. TRBJ1-2 TRBV9 . CASSARGKTQGYTF TGTGCCAGCAGCGCTAGGGGAAAGACTCAAGGCTACACCTTC
many TRBJ1-3 TRBV29-1 . CSVEDREAGNTIYF TGCAGCGTTGAAGATCGGGAGGCTGGAAACACCATATATTTT
few TRBJ2-3 TRBV9 TRBD2 CASSKTLAGVTDTQYF TGTGCCAGCAGCAAAACTCTAGCGGGGGTGACAGATACGCAGTATTTT
. TRBJ2-1 TRBV7-2 TRBD1 CASSQGGTGSYNEQFF TGTGCCAGCAGTCAGGGCGGGACAGGGTCATACAATGAGCAGTTCTTC
few TRBJ1-1 TRBV6-1 TRBD1 CASRLDRGNTEAFF TGTGCCAGCAGATTAGACAGGGGGAACACTGAAGCTTTCTTT
few TRBJ1-2 TRBV12-3/TRBV12-4 . CASSLEAGRLSGYTF TGTGCCAGCAGTTTAGAGGCAGGGCGTTTGAGTGGCTACACCTTC
few TRBJ2-3 TRBV6-5 . CASSYDLRDTQYF TGTGCCAGCAGTTACGACCTTCGTGATACGCAGTATTTT
. TRBJ1-1 TRBV4-1 . CASSQAFLSTGEMNTEAFF TGCGCCAGCAGCCAAGCGTTTTTGTCGACAGGCGAAATGAACACTGAAGCTTTCTTT
. TRBJ2-3 TRBV27 TRBD2 CASSRKGLGTSGSTDTQYF TGTGCCAGCAGTAGAAAGGGCCTCGGGACTAGCGGCAGCACAGATACGCAGTATTTT